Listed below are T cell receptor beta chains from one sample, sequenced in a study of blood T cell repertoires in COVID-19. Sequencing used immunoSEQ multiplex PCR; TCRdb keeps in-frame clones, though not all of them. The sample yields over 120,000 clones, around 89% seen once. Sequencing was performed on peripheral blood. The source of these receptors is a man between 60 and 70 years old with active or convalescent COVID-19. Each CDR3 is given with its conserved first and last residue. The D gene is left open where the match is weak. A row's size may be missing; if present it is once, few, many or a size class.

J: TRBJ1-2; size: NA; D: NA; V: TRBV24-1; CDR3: CATSTEFYGYTF; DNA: TGTGCCACCAGTACAGAGTTCTATGGCTACACCTTC
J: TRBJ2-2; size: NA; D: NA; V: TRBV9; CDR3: CASREGRANTGELFF; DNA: TGTGCCAGCAGGGAGGGACGGGCGAACACCGGGGAGCTGTTTTTT
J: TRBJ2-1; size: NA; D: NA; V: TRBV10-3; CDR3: CAISERVNEQFF; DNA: TGTGCCATCAGTGAACGGGTCAATGAGCAGTTCTTC
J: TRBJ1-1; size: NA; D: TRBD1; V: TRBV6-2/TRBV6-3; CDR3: CASSYYIHAPGGGNMNTEAFF; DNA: TGTGCCAGCAGTTACTATATACACGCCCCAGGGGGCGGCAATATGAACACTGAAGCTTTCTTT
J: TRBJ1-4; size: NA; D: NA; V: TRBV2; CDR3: CASLGGRTNEKLFF; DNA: TGTGCCAGCTTGGGGGGAAGGACTAATGAAAAACTGTTTTTT
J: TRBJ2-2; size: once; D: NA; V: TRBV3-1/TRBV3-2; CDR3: CASSRSTGELFF; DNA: TGTGCCAGCAGCCGTAGCACCGGGGAGCTGTTTTTT
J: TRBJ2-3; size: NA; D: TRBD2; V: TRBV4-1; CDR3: CASSQDHSAGADTQYF; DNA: TGCGCCAGCAGCCAAGATCACAGCGCGGGGGCAGATACGCAGTATTTT
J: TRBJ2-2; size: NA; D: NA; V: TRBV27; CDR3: CASSLAGLNTGELFF; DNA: TGTGCCAGCAGTTTAGCGGGACTGAACACCGGGGAGCTGTTTTTT
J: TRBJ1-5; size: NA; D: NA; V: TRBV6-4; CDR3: CATRIELRQPQHF; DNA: TGTGCCACACGAATAGAACTGCGTCAGCCCCAGCATTTT
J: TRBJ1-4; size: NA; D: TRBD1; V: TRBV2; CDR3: CASRTGGDNEKLFF; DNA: TGTGCCAGCAGGACAGGGGGGGATAATGAAAAACTGTTTTTT
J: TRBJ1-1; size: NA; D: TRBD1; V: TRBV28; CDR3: CASSQTGGLAEAFF; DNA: TGTGCCAGCAGTCAGACAGGGGGCCTCGCTGAAGCTTTCTTT
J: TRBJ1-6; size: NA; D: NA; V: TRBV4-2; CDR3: CASSHSTTSYNSPLHF; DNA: TGTGCCAGCAGCCACTCAACTACCTCCTATAATTCACCCCTCCACTTT
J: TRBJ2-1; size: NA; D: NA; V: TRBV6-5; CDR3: CASIDNGNYNEQFF; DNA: TGTGCCAGCATCGACAACGGGAACTACAATGAGCAGTTCTTC
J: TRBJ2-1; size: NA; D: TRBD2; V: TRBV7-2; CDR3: CASSLESSGRTGEQFF; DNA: TGTGCCAGCAGCTTAGAGTCTAGCGGGAGGACAGGGGAGCAGTTCTTC
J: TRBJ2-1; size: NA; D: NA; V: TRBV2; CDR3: CASSDQGVDNEQFF; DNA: TGTGCCAGCAGTGACCAGGGCGTGGACAATGAGCAGTTCTTC
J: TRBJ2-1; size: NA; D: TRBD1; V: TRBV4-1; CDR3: CASSVGQGARSYNEQFF; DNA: TGCGCCAGCAGCGTTGGACAGGGGGCAAGATCCTACAATGAGCAGTTCTTC